These 24 T cell receptor beta chains were all obtained from the same sample, sequenced in a study of cytomegalovirus exposure and HLA in healthy donors. In the PCR, 60 Vbeta and 13 Jbeta primers were used. Libraries were prepared by immunoSEQ multiplex PCR; TCRdb keeps only in-frame clonotypes and omits some of them. Seen here are 100,000 to 150,000 clones, around 85% observed once, and the top ten hold roughly 1.8%. Sequenced: PBMCs. These receptors were collected from a boy between 10 and 17 years old in good health and CMV-seronegative.

The CDR3 is CASSIQGATDTQYF. CDR3 DNA sequence: TGTGCCAGTAGTATCCAGGGGGCAACAGATACGCAGTATTTT. The chain recombines TRBV19 with TRBJ2-3; 8 nucleotides align to TRBD1. Trimming took 3 bases from V and 3 from J; bases not matched to a gene: 2. CDR1 LNHDA and CDR2 SQIVND come from the germline V gene (reference sequence). The CDR3 is 14 residues long.

The sample holds one count of this clone. This chain connects TRBV7-9 to TRBJ2-4; tentatively, D is TRBD1 (6 bases). The CDR3 is made up of 14 amino acids. Germline CDR1 SEHNR, CDR2 FQNEAQ (reference sequence). V dropped 5 bases and J dropped 2 bases, with 10 bases sitting between them. CDR3 loop: CASSNTGTKNIQYF. The CDR3 DNA is TGTGCCAGCAGCAATACAGGGACCAAAAACATTCAGTACTTC.

This chain uses TRBV4-1 with TRBJ1-4; D call uncertain. The CDR3 spans 15 residues. CDR1 is MGHRA, CDR2 YSYEKL, per germline. Trimming left V 4 bases short and J 10 bases short, with 19 bases between. DNA of the CDR3: TGCGCCAGCAGCCTCGGACCGGCGGCGGGCGGAAAACTGTTTTTT. Amino acid sequence: CASSLGPAAGGKLFF.

This clone was seen just once. Here the CDR3 DNA reads TGTGCCAGCAGTGATAGCGGGGGGGCCCTAGATACGCAGTATTTT. It translates to CASSDSGGALDTQYF. The gene calls are TRBV25-1 and TRBJ2-3; 11 nucleotides match TRBD2. With 3 bases clipped from V and 5 bases from J, the junction kept 4 bases outside the gene matches. This CDR3 region has 15 residues. Germline V gene data show CDR1 as MGHDK and CDR2 as SYGVNS.

This clone turned up a few times. This rearrangement joins TRBV7-2 to TRBJ2-5; D is perhaps TRBD1 (5 bases). The J call may not be correct, given that the DNA end is closer to TRBJ2-7. Germline lookup yields CDR1 SGHTA and CDR2 FQGNSA. The CDR3 runs to 12 residues. This chain's CDR3 is CASSPERGEQYF. The CDR3 DNA reads TGTGCCAGCAGCCCGGAAAGGGGCGAGCAGTACTTC.

The chain combines TRBV19 with TRBJ1-1, with a possible D match to TRBD1 (5 bases). The V end was cut by 5 bases, the J end by 1 base, with 14 bases between. The CDR3 runs 15 residues. CDR1 and CDR2 from the germline V gene are LNHDA and SQIVND (reference sequence). Here the CDR3 reads CASSQKGFQNTEAFF. CDR3 nucleotide sequence: TGTGCCAGTAGTCAGAAGGGGTTCCAGAACACTGAAGCTTTCTTT.

The V and J genes are TRBV4-3 and TRBJ1-2; a possible D gene is TRBD1 (5 bases). CDR3 length: 16 residues. With 0 bases removed from V and 3 bases from J, the gap between germline ends came to 14 bases. The V gene's germline CDR1 is LGHNA and CDR2 YSLEER. CDR3 amino acids: CASSQDPRTRDYGYTF. The CDR3 DNA is TGCGCCAGCAGCCAAGATCCGAGGACAAGAGACTATGGCTACACCTTC.

The chain employs TRBV14 and TRBJ1-6; 7 bases agree with TRBD1. The V gene's germline CDR1 is SGHDN and CDR2 FVKESK. The J segment lost 8 bases and the V segment lost 4 bases, leaving 8 bases of the junction unmatched. There are 15 residues in the CDR3. In DNA, the CDR3 is TGTGCCAGCAGCCGCGGACAGGCACTCCATTCACCCCTCCACTTT. Its translation: CASSRGQALHSPLHF.

The chain is built from TRBV7-9 and TRBJ1-2; 10 nucleotides agree with TRBD1. CDR1 and CDR2 (germline): SEHNR, FQNEAQ (reference sequence). CDR3 length: 15 residues. V was pared by 6 bases and J by 4 bases, with 8 bases of the junction left unmatched. CDR3 loop: CASSNTGTGVYGYTF. CDR3 coding DNA: TGTGCCAGCAGTAACACCGGGACAGGGGTCTATGGCTACACCTTC.

This clone has a handful of counts. V usage is TRBV19 and J usage is TRBJ2-1; the D gene is possibly TRBD2 (6 bases). In germline, CDR1 is LNHDA, CDR2 SQIVND (reference sequence). The CDR3 is made up of 15 amino acids. V shed 8 bases and J shed 7 bases, with 21 bases lying between them. Written as DNA, the CDR3 is TGTGCCAGTCCCGAAGGGACTCTCAAGGCGAATGAGCAGTTCTTC. Amino acids: CASPEGTLKANEQFF.

The chain uses TRBV9 and TRBJ2-1; the D is unclear. CDR3 size: 14 residues. Germline loops: CDR1 SGDLS, CDR2 YYNGEE. V shed 0 bases and J shed 2 bases, with 6 bases lying between them. CDR3: CASSVVPTYNEQFF. CDR3 nucleotides: TGTGCCAGCAGCGTAGTTCCCACCTACAATGAGCAGTTCTTC.

This clone was found once. This chain links TRBV6-5 with TRBJ1-3; no firm D call. The CDR3 length is 14 residues. V was cut by 6 bases and J by 0 bases, with 9 bases left in between. The germline V gene encodes CDR1 MNHEY and CDR2 SVGAGI. CDR3 DNA sequence: TGTGCCAGCAGAGCGACGGTCTCTGGAAACACCATATATTTT. This codes for CASRATVSGNTIYF.

The genes are TRBV19 and TRBJ1-4, with TRBD1 matching 9 bases. CDR1 and CDR2 (germline): LNHDA, SQIVND (reference sequence). This CDR3 contains 14 residues. Trimming took 3 bases from V and 8 from J; bases not matched to a gene: 4. The CDR3 DNA follows: TGTGCCAGTAGTATGACAGGGGGTCGGGAAAAACTGTTTTTT. Translation: CASSMTGGREKLFF.

This clone occurred a few times. This sequence joins TRBV27 and TRBJ1-2, with D tentatively TRBD1 (5 bases). The CDR3 has 15 residues. V was shortened by 8 bases and J by 5 bases, with 21 bases between the two germline ends. Germline CDR1 reads MNHEY; CDR2 reads SMNVEV (reference sequence). The CDR3 region is CASSTGNRGIYGYTF. The CDR3 bases are TGTGCCAGCTCCACCGGCAACCGGGGGATATATGGCTACACCTTC.

The genes are TRBV7-9 and TRBJ2-2; 11 bases match TRBD1. The CDR3 sequence is 14 residues long. Germline V lookup: CDR1 SEHNR, CDR2 FQNEAQ (reference sequence). Trimming removed 5 bases from V and 9 bases from J; junction bases left unmatched: 5. The CDR3 nucleotides are TGTGCCAGCAGCCTCCGGACAGGGGGCAGGGAGCTGTTTTTT. Protein sequence: CASSLRTGGRELFF.

CDR3 protein: CASSVDGTGLNTIYF. DNA of the CDR3: TGTGCCAGCAGCGTAGACGGGACAGGGTTAAACACCATATATTTT. The V gene is TRBV9, the J gene TRBJ1-3, with 9 bases fitting TRBD1. Unmatched junction bases numbered 4, after V lost 0 bases and J lost 6 bases. This CDR3 spans 15 amino acids. The germline gives CDR1 SGDLS, CDR2 YYNGEE.

The chain couples TRBV5-8 to TRBJ2-1; D remains unclear. V shed 3 bases and J shed 3 bases, with 4 bases lying between them. Per germline, CDR1 SGHTS and CDR2 YDEGEE. The CDR3 loop spans 12 amino acids. The CDR3 nucleotides are TGTGCCAGCAGCTCTCTCTACAATGAGCAGTTCTTC. Translating gives CASSSLYNEQFF.

This clone appeared a few times. The chain is built from TRBV6-5 and TRBJ1-1; possibly TRBD1 for D (6 bases). Looked up from germline, CDR1 is MNHEY and CDR2 is SVGAGI. This CDR3 is built from 14 residues. Trimming cost V 5 bases and J 4 bases, with 14 bases left between them. The CDR3 loop reads CASSRRDKSTEAFF. The CDR3 nucleotides read TGTGCCAGCAGTCGACGGGACAAATCCACTGAAGCTTTCTTT.

This clone was recorded only once. The chain employs TRBV5-1 and TRBJ2-7; tentatively, D is TRBD1 (6 bases). The CDR3 length is 14 residues. Germline CDR1 and CDR2: SGHRS and YFSETQ. Trimming cost V 4 bases and J 0 bases, with 11 bases left between them. This CDR3 is CASSQTGVSYEQYF. The DNA for the CDR3 is TGCGCCAGCAGCCAGACAGGCGTCTCCTACGAGCAGTACTTC.

This chain joins TRBV18 and TRBJ2-7, with D perhaps matching TRBD2 (5 bases). Trimming took off 5 bases at V and 6 bases at J, with 11 bases between the two ends. Germline assignment: CDR1 KGHSH and CDR2 LQKENI. There are 12 residues in the CDR3. The CDR3 reads CASSTGNSEQYF. The CDR3 bases are TGTGCCAGCTCAACGGGAAATTCCGAGCAGTACTTC.

The CDR3 nucleotides are TGTGCCAGCAGCCGGACGGGCCGACAGAGCCCAGAGACCCAGTACTTC. It codes for CASSRTGRQSPETQYF. The V and J genes are TRBV7-2 and TRBJ2-5, with D possibly TRBD1 on 5 matching bases. V was clipped by 5 bases and J by 4 bases, with 20 bases between them. The CDR3 has 16 amino acids. CDR1 is SGHTA and CDR2 is FQGNSA in the germline V gene.

The chain carries TRBV7-9 and TRBJ1-5; TRBD1 matches at 8 bases. The CDR3 length is 15 residues. Germline CDR1 and CDR2: SEHNR and FQNEAQ (reference sequence). V shed 5 bases and J 2 bases; nucleotides not matched to a gene: 5. As DNA, the CDR3 is TGTGCCAGCAGCGCAGGACAGGGAGGCAATCAGCCCCAGCATTTT. Amino acids: CASSAGQGGNQPQHF.

The genes are TRBV30 and TRBJ2-7, with D possibly TRBD1 on 6 matching bases. V gave up 5 bases and J gave up 7 bases, with 12 bases separating them. The germline CDR1 and CDR2 sequences are GTSNPN and SVGIG (reference sequence). The CDR3 is 11 residues long. The CDR3 DNA follows: TGTGCCTGGGGGACACTTCGGGAGCAGTACTTC. It codes for CAWGTLREQYF.

V usage is TRBV4-3 and J usage is TRBJ2-7; 10 bases align to TRBD1. The CDR3 contains 18 residues. CDR1 is LGHNA and CDR2 is YSLEER in the germline V gene. The V gene end was trimmed by 1 base and the J gene end by 4 bases; junction bases not matched to a gene: 13. For the CDR3, the DNA is TGCGCCAGCAGCCAAGCCTTAGACACCGGGACAGGGGCGTACGAGCAGTACTTC. Protein product: CASSQALDTGTGAYEQYF.